This T cell receptor beta chain is drawn from a study of T-cell memory formation after mild COVID-19. Study overall: TCR clusters showed largely donor specificity. Study findings and constraints: A subset of responding clones appeared in pre-infection memory, suggesting cross-reactive memory joined. Day 15 to 85 contractors were CD4/CD8 balanced; later expanders leaned CD4+. Those CD4+ clones that contracted were mainly in CM and EM (CD8+ ones in EMRA).

TCRdb processed the 5' RACE reads anew with MiXCR; each CDR3 protein has one entry. The sample lists a few hundred thousand distinct CDR3 sequences, 15% to 20% seen once, with 20% to 25% in the top ten. The CDR3 is 14 amino acids. Deletions cut 3 bases from V and 4 bases from J, with 12 bases between. The sample holds a few counts of this clonotype. Its target is not known. The receptor comes from a man between 18 and 35 years old who had mild COVID-19 (a few samples of this study predate the infection). Cell type and time point are not known. The sequencing input was PBMCs or a T cell subset sorted from them (not recorded which). The chain employs TRBV12-3 or TRBV12-4 and TRBJ1-2; no clear D gene. The CDR3 sequence is CASSFQAEGYGYTF. The CDR3 bases are TGTGCCAGCAGTTTCCAAGCAGAAGGCTATGGCTACACCTTC.